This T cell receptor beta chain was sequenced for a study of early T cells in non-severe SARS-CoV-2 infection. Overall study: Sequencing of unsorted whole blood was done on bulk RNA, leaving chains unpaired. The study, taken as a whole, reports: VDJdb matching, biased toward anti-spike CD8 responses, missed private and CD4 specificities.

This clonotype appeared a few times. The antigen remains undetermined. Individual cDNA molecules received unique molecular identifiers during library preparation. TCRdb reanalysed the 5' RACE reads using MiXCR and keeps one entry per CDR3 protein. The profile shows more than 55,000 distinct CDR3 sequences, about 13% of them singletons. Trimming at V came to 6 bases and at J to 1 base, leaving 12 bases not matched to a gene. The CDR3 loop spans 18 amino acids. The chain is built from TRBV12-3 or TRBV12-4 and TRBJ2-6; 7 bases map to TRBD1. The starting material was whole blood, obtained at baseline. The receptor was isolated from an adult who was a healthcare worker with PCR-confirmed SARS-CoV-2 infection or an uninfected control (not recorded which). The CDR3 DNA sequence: TGTGCCAGCAGGGTACGGGACAGCAAACCTTCTGGGGCCAACGTCCTGACTTTC. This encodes CASRVRDSKPSGANVLTF.